The clone carrying this T cell receptor beta chain was detected a few times. Its matching antigen is unknown. Reverse transcribing all isolated RNA meant expressed TCRB transcripts were sequenced. Method: immunoSEQ multiplex PCR; TCRdb's copy keeps in-frame clones and lacks some. The repertoire holds around 300,000 clones, with 12% to 15% as singletons. Trimming removed 5 bases from V and 1 base from J, with 10 bases in between. The CDR3 contains 14 residues. The V gene's germline CDR1 is SGHTA and CDR2 FQGNSA. This record comes from a study of beta chain features in type 1 diabetes. Overall study findings and caveats: The study found fewer insertions and more deletions at VDJ junctions in type 1 diabetes patients.

The chain is built from TRBV7-2 and TRBJ2-3; D tentatively fits TRBD1 or TRBD2 (5 bases each). Sequencing used central memory CD4+ T cells from blood. This clonotype was sampled from a man aged 25-40 years in good health. CDR3 residues: CASSGLGGTDTQYF. CDR3 sequence (DNA): TGTGCCAGCAGCGGGTTGGGGGGCACAGATACGCAGTATTTT.